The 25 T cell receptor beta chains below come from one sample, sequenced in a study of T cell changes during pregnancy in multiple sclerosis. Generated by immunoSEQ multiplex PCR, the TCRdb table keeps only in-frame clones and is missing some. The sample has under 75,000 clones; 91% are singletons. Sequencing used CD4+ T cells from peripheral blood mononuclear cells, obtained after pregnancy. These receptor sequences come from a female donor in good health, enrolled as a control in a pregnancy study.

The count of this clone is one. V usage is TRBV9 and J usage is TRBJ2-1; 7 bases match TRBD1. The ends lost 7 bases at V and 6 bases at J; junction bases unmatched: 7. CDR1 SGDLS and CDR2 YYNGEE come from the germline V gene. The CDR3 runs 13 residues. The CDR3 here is CASALTGSNEQFF. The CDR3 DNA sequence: TGTGCCAGCGCATTGACAGGGAGCAATGAGCAGTTCTTC. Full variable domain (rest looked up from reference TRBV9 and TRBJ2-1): DSGVTQTPKHLITATGQRVTLRCSPRSGDLSVYWYQQSLDQGLQFLIQYYNGEERAKGNILERFSAQQFPDLHSELNLSSLELGDSALYFCASALTGSNEQFFGPGTRLTVL.

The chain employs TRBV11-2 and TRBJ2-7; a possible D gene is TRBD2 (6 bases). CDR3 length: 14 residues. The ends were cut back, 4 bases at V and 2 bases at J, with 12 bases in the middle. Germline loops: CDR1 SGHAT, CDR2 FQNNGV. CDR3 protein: CASSYGDLAYEQYF. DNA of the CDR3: TGTGCCAGCAGCTATGGGGACTTAGCCTACGAGCAGTACTTC.

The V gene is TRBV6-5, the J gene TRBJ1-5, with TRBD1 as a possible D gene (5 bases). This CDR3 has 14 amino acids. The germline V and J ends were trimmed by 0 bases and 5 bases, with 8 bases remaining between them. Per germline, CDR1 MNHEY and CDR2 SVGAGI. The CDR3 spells CASSYSRQYQPQHF. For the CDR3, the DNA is TGTGCCAGCAGTTACTCGAGACAGTATCAGCCCCAGCATTTT.

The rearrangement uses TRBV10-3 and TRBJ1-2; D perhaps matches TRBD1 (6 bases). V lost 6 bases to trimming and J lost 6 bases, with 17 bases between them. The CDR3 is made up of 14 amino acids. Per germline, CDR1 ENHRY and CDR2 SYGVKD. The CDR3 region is CAIRLDSEWDGYTF. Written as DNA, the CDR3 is TGTGCCATCAGGTTGGACAGTGAGTGGGATGGCTACACCTTC.

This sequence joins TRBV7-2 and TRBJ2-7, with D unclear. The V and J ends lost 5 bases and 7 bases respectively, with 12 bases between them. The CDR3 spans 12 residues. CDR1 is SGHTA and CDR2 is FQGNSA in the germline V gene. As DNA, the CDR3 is TGTGCCAGCAGCCGCTCCCGGTGGGAGCAGTACTTC. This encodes CASSRSRWEQYF.

CDR3 sequence: CASSPGQGNSPLHF. CDR3 coding DNA: TGCGCCAGCAGCCCGGGACAGGGTAATTCACCCCTCCACTTT. The chain combines TRBV4-3 with TRBJ1-6, with TRBD1 identical over 9 bases. CDR3 length: 14 amino acids. V shed 4 bases, J shed 6 bases, and the junction held 1 base outside the gene matches. Per the germline V gene, CDR1 is LGHNA and CDR2 is YSLEER.

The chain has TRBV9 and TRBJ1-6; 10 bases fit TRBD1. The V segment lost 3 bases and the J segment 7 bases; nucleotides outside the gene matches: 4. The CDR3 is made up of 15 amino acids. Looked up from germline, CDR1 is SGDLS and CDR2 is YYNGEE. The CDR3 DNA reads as TGTGCCAGCAGCGGCGGACAGGGGGTCAATTCACCCCTCCACTTT. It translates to CASSGGQGVNSPLHF.

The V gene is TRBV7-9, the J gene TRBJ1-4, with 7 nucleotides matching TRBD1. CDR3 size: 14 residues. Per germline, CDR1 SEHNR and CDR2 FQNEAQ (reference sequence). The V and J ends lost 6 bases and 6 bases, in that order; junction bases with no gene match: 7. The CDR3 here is CASSRDSLDEKLFF. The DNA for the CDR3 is TGTGCCAGCAGTCGGGACAGCTTGGATGAAAAACTGTTTTTT.

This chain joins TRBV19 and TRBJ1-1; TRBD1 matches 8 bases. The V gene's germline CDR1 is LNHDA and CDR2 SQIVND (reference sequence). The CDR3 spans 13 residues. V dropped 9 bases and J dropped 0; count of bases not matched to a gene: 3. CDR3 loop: CASRTGMNTEAFF. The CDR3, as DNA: TGTGCCAGCCGGACAGGGATGAACACTGAAGCTTTCTTT.

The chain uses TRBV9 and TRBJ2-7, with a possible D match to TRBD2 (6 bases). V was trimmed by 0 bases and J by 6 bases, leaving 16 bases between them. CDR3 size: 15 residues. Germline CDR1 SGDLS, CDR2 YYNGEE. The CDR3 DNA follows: TGTGCCAGCAGCGTAGGGGGGGACCTAACCCCCGAGCAGTACTTC. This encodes CASSVGGDLTPEQYF.

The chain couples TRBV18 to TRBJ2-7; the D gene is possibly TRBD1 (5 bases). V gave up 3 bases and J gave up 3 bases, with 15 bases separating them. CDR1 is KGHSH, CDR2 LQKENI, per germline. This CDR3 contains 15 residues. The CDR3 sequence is CASSPAPQGSYEQYF. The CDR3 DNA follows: TGTGCCAGCTCACCCGCCCCGCAGGGTAGCTACGAGCAGTACTTC.

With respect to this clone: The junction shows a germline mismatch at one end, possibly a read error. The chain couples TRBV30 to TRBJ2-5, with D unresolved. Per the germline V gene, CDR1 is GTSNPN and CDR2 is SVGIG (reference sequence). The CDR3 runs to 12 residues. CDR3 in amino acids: CAWSVHQETQYF. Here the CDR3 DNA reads TGTGCCTGGAGTGTACACCAGGAGACCCAGTACTTC.

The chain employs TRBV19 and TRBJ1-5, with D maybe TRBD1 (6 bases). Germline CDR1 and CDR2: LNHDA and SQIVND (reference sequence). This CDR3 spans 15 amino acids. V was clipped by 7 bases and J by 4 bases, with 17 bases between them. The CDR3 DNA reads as TGTGCCAGTACCTCATCGGGGGGGCCTAATCAGCCCCAGCATTTT. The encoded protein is CASTSSGGPNQPQHF.

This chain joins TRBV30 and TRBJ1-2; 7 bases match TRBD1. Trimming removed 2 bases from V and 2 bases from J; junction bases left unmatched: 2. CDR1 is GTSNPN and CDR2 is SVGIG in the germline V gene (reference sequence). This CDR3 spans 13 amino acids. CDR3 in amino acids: CAWSQGGNYGYTF. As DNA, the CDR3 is TGTGCCTGGAGTCAGGGGGGAAACTATGGCTACACCTTC.

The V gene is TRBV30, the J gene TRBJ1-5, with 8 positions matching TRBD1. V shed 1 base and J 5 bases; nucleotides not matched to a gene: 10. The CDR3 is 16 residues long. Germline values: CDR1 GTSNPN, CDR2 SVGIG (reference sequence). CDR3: CAWSEVDRGIYQPQHF. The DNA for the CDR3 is TGTGCCTGGAGTGAGGTCGACAGGGGAATCTATCAGCCCCAGCATTTT.

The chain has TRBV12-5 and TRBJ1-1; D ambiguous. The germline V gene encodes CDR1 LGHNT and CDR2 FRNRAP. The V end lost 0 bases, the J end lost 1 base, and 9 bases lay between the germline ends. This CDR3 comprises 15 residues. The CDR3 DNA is TGTGCTAGTGGTTTGGTACTGGGGAGGAACACTGAAGCTTTCTTT. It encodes CASGLVLGRNTEAFF. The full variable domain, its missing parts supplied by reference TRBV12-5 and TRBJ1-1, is DARVTQTPRHKVTEMGQEVTMRCQPILGHNTVFWYRQTMMQGLELLAYFRNRAPLDDSGMPKDRFSAEMPDATLATLKIQPSEPRDSAVYFCASGLVLGRNTEAFFGQGTRLTVV.

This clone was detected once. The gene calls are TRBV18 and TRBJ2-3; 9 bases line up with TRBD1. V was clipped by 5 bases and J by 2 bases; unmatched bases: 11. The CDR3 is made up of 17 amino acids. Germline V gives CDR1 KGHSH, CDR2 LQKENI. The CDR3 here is CASSFRRTGAPTDTQYF. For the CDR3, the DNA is TGTGCCAGCTCATTTCGACGGACAGGGGCCCCCACAGATACGCAGTATTTT.

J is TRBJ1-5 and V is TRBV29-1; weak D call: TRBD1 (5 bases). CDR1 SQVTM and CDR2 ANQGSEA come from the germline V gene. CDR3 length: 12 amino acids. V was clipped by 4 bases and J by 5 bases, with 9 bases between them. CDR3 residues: CSVGGGDQPQHF. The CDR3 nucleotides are TGCAGCGTTGGGGGCGGTGATCAGCCCCAGCATTTT.

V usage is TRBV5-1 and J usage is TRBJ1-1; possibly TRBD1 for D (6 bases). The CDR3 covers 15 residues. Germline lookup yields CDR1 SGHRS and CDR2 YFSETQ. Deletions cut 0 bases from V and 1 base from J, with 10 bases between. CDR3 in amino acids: CASSLGGLGNTEAFF. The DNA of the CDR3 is TGCGCCAGCAGCTTGGGGGGGCTGGGGAACACTGAAGCTTTCTTT. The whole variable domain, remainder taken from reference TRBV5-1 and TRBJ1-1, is KAGVTQTPRYLIKTRGQQVTLSCSPISGHRSVSWYQQTPGQGLQFLFEYFSETQRNKGNFPGRFSGRQFSNSRSEMNVSTLELGDSALYLCASSLGGLGNTEAFFGQGTRLTVV.

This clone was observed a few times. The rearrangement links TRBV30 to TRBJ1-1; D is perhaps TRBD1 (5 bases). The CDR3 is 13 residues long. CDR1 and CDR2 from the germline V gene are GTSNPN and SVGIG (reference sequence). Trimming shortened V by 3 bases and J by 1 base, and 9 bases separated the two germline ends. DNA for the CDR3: TGTGCCTGGAGCATTGGGGCGAACACTGAAGCTTTCTTT. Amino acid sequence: CAWSIGANTEAFF.

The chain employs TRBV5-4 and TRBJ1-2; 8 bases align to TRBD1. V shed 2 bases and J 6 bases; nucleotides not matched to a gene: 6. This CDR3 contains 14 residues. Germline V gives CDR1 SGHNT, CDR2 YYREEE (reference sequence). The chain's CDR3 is CASSFPDRDDGYTF. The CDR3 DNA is TGTGCCAGCAGCTTCCCGGACAGGGATGATGGCTACACCTTC.

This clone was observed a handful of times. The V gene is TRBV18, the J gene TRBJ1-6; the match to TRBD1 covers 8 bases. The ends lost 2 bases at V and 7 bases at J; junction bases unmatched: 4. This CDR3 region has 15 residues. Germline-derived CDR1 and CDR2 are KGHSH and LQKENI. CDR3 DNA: TGTGCCAGCTCACCAGCGGGACAGGTCAATTCACCCCTCCACTTT. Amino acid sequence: CASSPAGQVNSPLHF.

Here the CDR3 reads CAISETGTSGLGRGGELFF. CDR3 bases: TGTGCCATCAGTGAGACCGGGACTAGCGGGTTAGGGCGAGGCGGGGAGCTGTTTTTT. The chain links TRBV10-3 to TRBJ2-2; TRBD2 matches 12 bases. Trimming cost V 2 bases and J 7 bases; bases outside gene matches: 14. Germline CDR1 reads ENHRY; CDR2 reads SYGVKD. The CDR3 runs 19 residues.

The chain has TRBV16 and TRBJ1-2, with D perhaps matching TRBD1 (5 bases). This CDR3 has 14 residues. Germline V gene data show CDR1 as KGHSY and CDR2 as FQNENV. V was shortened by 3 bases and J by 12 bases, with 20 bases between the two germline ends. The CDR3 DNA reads TGTGCCAGCAGCCAGGGGGGACGGCTTAGGCGCCACACCTTC. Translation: CASSQGGRLRRHTF. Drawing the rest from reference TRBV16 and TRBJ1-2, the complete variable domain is GEEVAQTPKHLVRGEGQKAKLYCAPIKGHSYVFWYQQVLKNEFKFLISFQNENVFDETGMPKERFSAKCLPNSPCSLEIQATKLEDSAVYFCASSQGGRLRRHTFGSGTRLTVV.

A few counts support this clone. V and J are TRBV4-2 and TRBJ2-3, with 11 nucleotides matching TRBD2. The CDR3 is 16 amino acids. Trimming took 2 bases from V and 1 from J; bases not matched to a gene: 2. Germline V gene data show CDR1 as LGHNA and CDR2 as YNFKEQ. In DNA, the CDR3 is TGTGCCAGCAGCCAAATGACTAGCGGGGGCACAGATACGCAGTATTTT. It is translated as CASSQMTSGGTDTQYF.